These 2 T cell receptor beta chains came from one sample sequenced in a study of PD-1 blockade in classical Hodgkin lymphoma. Generated by immunoSEQ multiplex PCR, the TCRdb table keeps only in-frame clones and is missing some. This sample has under 45,000 clones, with around 64% found just once. Time point in this sample: cycle 4 day 1 (C4D1), after more than 5 weeks of nivolumab. Each patient experienced a relapse that followed autologous stem cell transplantation, and brentuximab vedotin exposure varied. The source material was peripheral blood mononuclear cells (PBMCs), sampled before the fourth cycle of nivolumab. The receptors were sampled from a human donor with classical Hodgkin lymphoma.

The chain couples TRBV19 to TRBJ1-2; 7 positions match TRBD1. The J segment lost 6 bases and the V segment lost 3 bases, leaving 4 bases of the junction unmatched. Germline V CDR1 and CDR2: LNHDA, SQIVND (reference sequence). This CDR3 has 13 amino acids. CDR3 protein: CASSIDRANGYTF. The CDR3 nucleotides are TGTGCCAGTAGTATTGACAGGGCTAATGGCTACACCTTC.

The chain joins TRBV6-5 to TRBJ1-1; no clear D. The CDR3 is 12 residues long. Per the germline V gene, CDR1 is MNHEY and CDR2 is SVGAGI. V was cut by 5 bases and J by 4 bases, with 8 bases left in between. The CDR3 loop reads CASSPGVTEAFF. The CDR3 coding sequence is TGTGCCAGCAGTCCCGGAGTCACTGAAGCTTTCTTT.